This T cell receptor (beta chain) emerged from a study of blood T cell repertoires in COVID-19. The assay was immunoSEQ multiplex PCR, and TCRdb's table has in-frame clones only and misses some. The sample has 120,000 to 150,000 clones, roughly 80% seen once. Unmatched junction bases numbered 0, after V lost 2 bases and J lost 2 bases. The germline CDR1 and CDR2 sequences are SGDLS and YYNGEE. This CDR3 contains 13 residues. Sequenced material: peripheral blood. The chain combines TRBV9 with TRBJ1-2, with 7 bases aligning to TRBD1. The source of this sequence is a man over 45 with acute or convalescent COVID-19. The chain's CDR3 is CASSVGQNYGYTF. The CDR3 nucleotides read TGTGCCAGCAGCGTGGGACAGAACTATGGCTACACCTTC. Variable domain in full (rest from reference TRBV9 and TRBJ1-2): DSGVTQTPKHLITATGQRVTLRCSPRSGDLSVYWYQQSLDQGLQFLIQYYNGEERAKGNILERFSAQQFPDLHSELNLSSLELGDSALYFCASSVGQNYGYTFGSGTRLTVV.